This TCR beta chain is from a study of T cell responses to AZD1222 COVID-19 vaccine. The study's findings and limits: Recipients of AZD1222 seropositive at baseline numbered only 5 or 6. The study reported that nearly half of spike-specific TCRs target unmutated variant regions.

V was clipped by 3 bases and J by 6 bases, with 15 bases between them. This CDR3 has 15 amino acids. Germline CDR1 is SGHNT and CDR2 is YYREEE (reference sequence). Method: immunoSEQ multiplex PCR; TCRdb's copy keeps in-frame clones and lacks some. The sample holds some 140,000 clones; 88% are singletons and the top ten take 3% to 3.5%. On this clone itself: Its cognate antigen is unknown.

The sequencing used peripheral blood, collected on day 0 of AZD1222 vaccination. The TCR sequence derives from an adult in good health. The V and J genes are TRBV5-4 and TRBJ2-2, with D uncertain. Written as DNA, the CDR3 is TGTGCCAGCAGCTACTTGCGGTCAGCCGCCGGGGAGCTGTTTTTT. This translates into CASSYLRSAAGELFF.